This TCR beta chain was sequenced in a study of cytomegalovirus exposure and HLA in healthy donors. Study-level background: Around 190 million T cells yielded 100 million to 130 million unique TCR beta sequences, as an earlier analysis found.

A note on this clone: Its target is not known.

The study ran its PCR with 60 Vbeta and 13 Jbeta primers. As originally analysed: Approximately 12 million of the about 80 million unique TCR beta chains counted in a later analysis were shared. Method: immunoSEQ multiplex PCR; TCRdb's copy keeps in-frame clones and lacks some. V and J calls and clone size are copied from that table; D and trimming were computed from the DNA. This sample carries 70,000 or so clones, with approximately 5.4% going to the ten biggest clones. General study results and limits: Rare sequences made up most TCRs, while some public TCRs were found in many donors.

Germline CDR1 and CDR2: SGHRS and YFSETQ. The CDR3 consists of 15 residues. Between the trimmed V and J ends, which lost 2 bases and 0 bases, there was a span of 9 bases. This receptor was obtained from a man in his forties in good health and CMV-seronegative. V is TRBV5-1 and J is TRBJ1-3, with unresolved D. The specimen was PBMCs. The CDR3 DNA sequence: TGCGCCAGCAGCTTTACTGGAGCCTCTGGAAACACCATATATTTT. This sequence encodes CASSFTGASGNTIYF.